Listed below are T cell receptor beta chains from one sample, sequenced in a study of T cell changes during pregnancy in multiple sclerosis. Data came from immunoSEQ multiplex PCR; TCRdb stores just in-frame clones and leaves some out. The sample shows about 49,000 clones, roughly 94% of them seen only once. The sequencing here drew on CD8+ T cells from peripheral blood mononuclear cells, taken in the first trimester of pregnancy. The receptors shown here come from a female donor with multiple sclerosis, enrolled in a pregnancy study. Both conserved end residues are part of each CDR3. D genes are given only for firm matches. Not every row has a clone size; where given, it reads once, few, many or a size class.

clone_size,d_call,j_call,v_call,cdr3_nt,cdr3_aa
NA,NA,TRBJ1-2,TRBV2,TGTGCCAGCACTGGACTAGGGGGTAGCTATGGCTACACCTTC,CASTGLGGSYGYTF
NA,TRBD2,TRBJ2-3,TRBV6-4,TGTGCCAGCAGCCTACTAGCGGGGACAGATACGCAGTATTTT,CASSLLAGTDTQYF
NA,NA,TRBJ2-3,TRBV2,TGTGCCAGCAGGGCCTTGAGCGGCACTAGCACAGATACGCAGTATTTT,CASRALSGTSTDTQYF
NA,TRBD1,TRBJ1-4,TRBV19,TGTGCCAGTAGTATCCACAGGGGGCGAAACGAAAAACTGTTTTTT,CASSIHRGRNEKLFF
NA,NA,TRBJ2-3,TRBV7-9,TGTGCCAGCAGCTTAGCGGGACTCCCGGATACGCAGTATTTT,CASSLAGLPDTQYF
NA,NA,TRBJ1-2,TRBV29-1,TGCAGCGTCCAAGACGGGGCTAACTATGGCTACACCTTC,CSVQDGANYGYTF
NA,TRBD2,TRBJ2-3,TRBV6-5,TGTGCCAGCAGACAGATAGCGGGAGGCACAGATACGCAGTATTTT,CASRQIAGGTDTQYF
once,TRBD2,TRBJ2-1,TRBV7-9,TGTGCCAGCTTGGGGAGGGTCTGGGACAATGAGCAGTTCTTC,CASLGRVWDNEQFF
NA,TRBD2,TRBJ2-2,TRBV11-1,TGTGCCAGCAGCTTAGGAGGCGGGGGCACCGGGGAGCTGTTTTTT,CASSLGGGGTGELFF
NA,TRBD2,TRBJ2-7,TRBV9,TGTGCCAGCAGCGTAGGGGGTAGCGGGGCCGAGCAGTACTTC,CASSVGGSGAEQYF
NA,NA,TRBJ1-1,TRBV19,TGTGCCAGTAGTACCGGGACGGGGGTGAACACTGAAGCTTTCTTT,CASSTGTGVNTEAFF
NA,TRBD2,TRBJ2-2,TRBV28,TGTGCCAGCAGCAGCCGGGAGGGCGTAAGGACCGGGGAGCTGTTTTTT,CASSSREGVRTGELFF
NA,NA,TRBJ1-1,TRBV6-4,TGTGCCAGCAGTGACTCCCCAGGCGACACTGAAGCTTTCTTT,CASSDSPGDTEAFF